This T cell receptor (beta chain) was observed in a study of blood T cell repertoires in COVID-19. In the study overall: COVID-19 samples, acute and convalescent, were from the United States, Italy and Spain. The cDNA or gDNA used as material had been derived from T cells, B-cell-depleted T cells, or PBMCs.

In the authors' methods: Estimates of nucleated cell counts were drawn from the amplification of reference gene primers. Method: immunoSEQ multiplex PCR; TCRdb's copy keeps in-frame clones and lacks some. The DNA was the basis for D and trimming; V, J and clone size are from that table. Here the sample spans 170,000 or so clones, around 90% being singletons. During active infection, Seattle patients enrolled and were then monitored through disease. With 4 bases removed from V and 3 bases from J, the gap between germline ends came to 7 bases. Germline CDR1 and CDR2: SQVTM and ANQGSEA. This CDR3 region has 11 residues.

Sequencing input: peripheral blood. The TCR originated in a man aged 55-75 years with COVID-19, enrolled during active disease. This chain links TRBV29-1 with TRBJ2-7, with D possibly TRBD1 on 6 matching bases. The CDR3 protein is CSVAGVYEQYF. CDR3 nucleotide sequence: TGCAGCGTTGCAGGGGTCTACGAGCAGTACTTC.